This entry lists 10 T cell receptor beta chains sequenced from one sample in a study of blood T cell repertoires in COVID-19. Using immunoSEQ multiplex PCR, the repertoire was profiled, and TCRdb retains in-frame clones only, with some absent. Counted here are tens of thousands of clones, around 82% occurring once; the ten biggest clones make up approximately 15%. The specimen sequenced was peripheral blood. These receptors came from a man aged 65 to 79 with active COVID-19.

This rearrangement joins TRBV4-1 to TRBJ2-4, with TRBD2 matching 11 bases. Germline trimming cut 4 bases from V and 5 bases from J; bases unmatched to any gene: 10. The germline gives CDR1 MGHRA, CDR2 YSYEKL. The CDR3 consists of 17 residues. CDR3 sequence reads: CASSRSHSGGAENIQYF. The DNA for the CDR3 is TGCGCCAGCAGCCGAAGTCATAGCGGGGGGGCCGAAAACATTCAGTACTTC.

This sequence joins TRBV30 and TRBJ2-1; 8 bases line up with TRBD2. The trim removed 4 bases at V and 9 bases at J, leaving 11 bases unmatched. CDR3 size: 14 residues. Germline CDR1 is GTSNPN and CDR2 is SVGIG (reference sequence). CDR3 in DNA: TGTGCCTGGACCCGGGGGGGGGCCTGGGGTGAGCAGTTCTTC. Translated: CAWTRGGAWGEQFF. Full variable domain (outside the CDR3, taken from reference TRBV30 and TRBJ2-1): SQTIHQWPATLVQPVGSPLSLECTVEGTSNPNLYWYRQAAGRGLQLLFYSVGIGQISSEVPQNLSASRPQDRQFILSSKKLLLSDSGFYLCAWTRGGAWGEQFFGPGTRLTVL.

A single count supports this clone. This chain uses TRBV5-1 with TRBJ2-1; 8 nucleotides match TRBD2. Per the germline V gene, CDR1 is SGHRS and CDR2 is YFSETQ. Unmatched junction bases numbered 8, after V lost 1 base and J lost 2 bases. The CDR3 totals 17 residues. The DNA of the CDR3 is TGCGCCAGCAGCTTGACTCTAGCGGGCCCGGCCTACAATGAGCAGTTCTTC. Translated, it gives CASSLTLAGPAYNEQFF.

The chain joins TRBV6-5 to TRBJ1-1; weak D call: TRBD1 (6 bases). Germline V lookup: CDR1 MNHEY, CDR2 SVGAGI. The CDR3 runs to 14 residues. Trimming took 6 bases from V and 3 from J, leaving 14 bases between them. The CDR3 loop is CASSQGWEDTEAFF. The CDR3 DNA is TGTGCCAGCAGCCAGGGGTGGGAAGACACTGAAGCTTTCTTT.

The chain couples TRBV12-5 to TRBJ2-6; 7 bases align to TRBD1. CDR1 is LGHNT and CDR2 is FRNRAP in the germline V gene. The CDR3 runs to 18 residues. Unmatched junction bases numbered 7, after V lost 2 bases and J lost 0 bases. This chain's CDR3 is CASGLSGTESSGANVLTF. CDR3 sequence (DNA): TGTGCTAGTGGTTTGTCCGGGACAGAGAGCTCTGGGGCCAACGTCCTGACTTTC.

The genes are TRBV27 and TRBJ2-7; D possibly corresponds to TRBD2 (5 bases). Trimming left V 6 bases short and J 7 bases short, with 16 bases between. CDR3 size: 13 residues. Per the germline V gene, CDR1 is MNHEY and CDR2 is SMNVEV (reference sequence). CDR3: CASSRDLTGEQYF. DNA for the CDR3: TGTGCCAGCAGCCGAGACCTTACGGGAGAGCAGTACTTC.

CDR3 sequence: CASSLSAEHYNEQFF. CDR3 nucleotides: TGTGCCAGCAGCTTAAGTGCGGAGCACTACAATGAGCAGTTCTTC. This chain uses TRBV11-1 with TRBJ2-1; unclear D gene. Trimming removed 2 bases at V and 3 bases at J, with 11 bases between. CDR3 length: 15 residues. The germline gives CDR1 SGHAT, CDR2 FQDESV (reference sequence).

The V call is TRBV18, the J call TRBJ2-5; 9 bases agree with TRBD2. With 5 bases clipped from V and 1 base from J, the junction kept 2 bases outside the gene matches. Per germline, CDR1 KGHSH and CDR2 LQKENI. CDR3 size: 14 residues. The CDR3 protein is CASSRAGGQETQYF. The CDR3 DNA reads TGTGCCAGCTCAAGAGCGGGGGGCCAAGAGACCCAGTACTTC.

The J gene is TRBJ1-1, the V gene TRBV10-3, with 7 bases matching TRBD1. CDR1 is ENHRY, CDR2 SYGVKD, per germline. The CDR3 runs to 18 residues. Trimming removed 4 bases from V and 5 bases from J; junction bases left unmatched: 19. The CDR3 region is CAISGQSNQGGPKTEAFF. CDR3 in DNA: TGTGCCATCAGTGGGCAGAGTAACCAGGGGGGTCCGAAGACTGAAGCTTTCTTT.

The chain carries TRBV7-2 and TRBJ2-1, with 7 bases lining up with TRBD2. The CDR3 is 15 residues long. Trimming at V came to 0 bases and at J to 4 bases, leaving 3 bases not matched to a gene. Per germline, CDR1 SGHTA and CDR2 FQGNSA. The DNA of the CDR3 is TGTGCCAGCAGCTTAGCGGGGGGGGTATACAATGAGCAGTTCTTC. It codes for CASSLAGGVYNEQFF.